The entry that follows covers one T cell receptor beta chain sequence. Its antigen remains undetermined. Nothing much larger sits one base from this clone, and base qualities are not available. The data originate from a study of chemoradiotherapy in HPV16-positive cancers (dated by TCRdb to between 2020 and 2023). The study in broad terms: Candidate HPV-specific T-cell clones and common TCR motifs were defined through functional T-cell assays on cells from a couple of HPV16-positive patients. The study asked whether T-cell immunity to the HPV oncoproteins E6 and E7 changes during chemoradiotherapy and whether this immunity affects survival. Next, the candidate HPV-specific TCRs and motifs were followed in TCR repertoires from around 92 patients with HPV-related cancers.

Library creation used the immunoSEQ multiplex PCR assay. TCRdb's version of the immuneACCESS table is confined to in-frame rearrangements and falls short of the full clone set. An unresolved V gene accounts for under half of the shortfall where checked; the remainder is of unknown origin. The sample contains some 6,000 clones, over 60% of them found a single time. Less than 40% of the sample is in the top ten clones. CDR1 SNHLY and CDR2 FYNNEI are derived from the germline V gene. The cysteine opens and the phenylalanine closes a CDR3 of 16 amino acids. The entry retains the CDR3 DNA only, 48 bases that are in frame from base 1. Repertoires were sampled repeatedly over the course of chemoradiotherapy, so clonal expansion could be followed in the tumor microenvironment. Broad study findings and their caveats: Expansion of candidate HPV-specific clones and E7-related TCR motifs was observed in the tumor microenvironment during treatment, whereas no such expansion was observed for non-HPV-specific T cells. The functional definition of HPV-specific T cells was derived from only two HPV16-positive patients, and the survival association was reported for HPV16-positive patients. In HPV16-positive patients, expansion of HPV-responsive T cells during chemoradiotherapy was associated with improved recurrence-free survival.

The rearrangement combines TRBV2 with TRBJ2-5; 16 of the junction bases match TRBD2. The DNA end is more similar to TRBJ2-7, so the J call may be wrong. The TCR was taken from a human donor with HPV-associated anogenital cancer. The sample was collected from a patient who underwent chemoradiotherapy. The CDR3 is CASYPGLAGGSYEQYF. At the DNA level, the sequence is TGTGCCAGCTATCCGGGACTAGCGGGAGGGTCCTACGAGCAGTACTTC.